The following is a T cell receptor beta chain sequence with its context. Clones were read by immunoSEQ multiplex PCR, and TCRdb kept only the in-frame ones, dropping some. The profile shows 150,000 or so clones, 75% to 90% of them singletons. This record comes from a study of T cell responses to AZD1222 COVID-19 vaccine. Germline V gene sequence: CDR1 LGHDT, CDR2 YNNKEL (reference sequence). Trimming removed 4 bases from V and 8 bases from J; junction bases left unmatched: 10. This CDR3 contains 15 residues. The V call is TRBV3-1 (or the pseudogene TRBV3-2), the J call TRBJ1-4; TRBD1 aligns across 7 bases. The sequence was collected from an adult in good health. The sequencing here drew on peripheral blood, taken on day 0 of MenACWY control vaccination. The CDR3: CASSPTLTGREKLFF. The DNA of the CDR3 is TGTGCCAGCAGCCCTACCTTGACAGGGCGCGAAAAACTGTTTTTT.